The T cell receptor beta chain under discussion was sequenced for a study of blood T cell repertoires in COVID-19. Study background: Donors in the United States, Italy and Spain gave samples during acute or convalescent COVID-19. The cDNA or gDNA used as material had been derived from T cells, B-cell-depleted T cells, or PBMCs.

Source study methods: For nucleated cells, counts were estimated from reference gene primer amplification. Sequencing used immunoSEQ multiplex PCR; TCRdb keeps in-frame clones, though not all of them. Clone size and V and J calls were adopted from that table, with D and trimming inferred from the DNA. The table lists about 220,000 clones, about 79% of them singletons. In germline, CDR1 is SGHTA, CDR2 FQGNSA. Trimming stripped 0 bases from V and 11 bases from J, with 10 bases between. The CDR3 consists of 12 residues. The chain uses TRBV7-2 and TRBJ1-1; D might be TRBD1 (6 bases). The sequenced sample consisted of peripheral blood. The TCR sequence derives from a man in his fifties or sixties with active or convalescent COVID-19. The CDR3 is CASSLARGMAFF. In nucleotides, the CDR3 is TGTGCCAGCAGCTTAGCCAGGGGAATGGCTTTCTTT.